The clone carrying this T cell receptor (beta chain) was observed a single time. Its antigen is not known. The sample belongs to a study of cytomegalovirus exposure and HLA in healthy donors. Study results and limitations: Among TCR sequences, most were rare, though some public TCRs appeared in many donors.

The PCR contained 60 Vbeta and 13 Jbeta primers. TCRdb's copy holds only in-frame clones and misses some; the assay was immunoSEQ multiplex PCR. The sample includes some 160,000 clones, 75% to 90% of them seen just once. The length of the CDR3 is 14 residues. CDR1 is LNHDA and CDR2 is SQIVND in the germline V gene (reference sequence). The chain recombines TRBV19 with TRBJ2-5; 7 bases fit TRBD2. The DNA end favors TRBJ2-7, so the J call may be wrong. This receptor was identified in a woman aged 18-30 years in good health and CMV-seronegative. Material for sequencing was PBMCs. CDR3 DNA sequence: TGTGCCAGTAGTCGCCGGGAGGACAATTACGAGCAGTACTTC. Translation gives CASSRREDNYEQYF.